Shown below are 9 T cell receptor beta chains from a single sample sequenced in a study of human T cells and chemical hapten exposure. Time point meaning: pre-sensitization, week 0. Treatment meaning: therapeutic diphenylcyclopropenone sensitization with weekly scalp DPC. TCRdb reanalysed the RACE reads using MiXCR and keeps one entry per CDR3 protein. The sample gives around 200,000 distinct CDR3 sequences, around 30% of which show up once; just under 3% is in the top ten. Sequencing used whole blood, obtained in connection with sensitization to the hapten diphenylcyclopropenone (DPC). These receptors all come from a woman in her twenties or thirties with alopecia areata. Some clones in this sample may be carry-over from other donors' samples.

This clonotype turned up a few times. The chain uses TRBV21-1 and TRBJ1-1; the D call of TRBD1 is as the table states it, not checked on the DNA. TRBV21-1 is recorded as a pseudogene. CDR3 length equals 14 residues. CDR3 in amino acids: CASSVPQGDTEAFF. Written as DNA, the CDR3 is TGTGCCAGCAGCGTACCACAGGGTGACACTGAAGCTTTCTTT.

V is TRBV21-1 and J is TRBJ1-5. TRBV21-1 is given as a pseudogene. This CDR3 spans 11 amino acids. The CDR3 sequence: CASSTGLAQHF. DNA for the CDR3: TGTGCCAGCAGCACTGGACTGGCCCAGCATTTT.

This clonotype was counted between two and nine times. The chain couples TRBV6-6 to TRBJ2-7, with D possibly being TRBD1 or TRBD2 (5 bases each). V lost 6 bases and J lost 3, with 18 bases in between. This CDR3 is built from 15 residues. Germline CDR1 MNHNY, CDR2 SVGAGI (reference sequence). For the CDR3, the DNA is TGTGCCAGCAGCCACACCGGGACCGGGATCTACGAGCAGTACTTC. This codes for CASSHTGTGIYEQYF.

The J gene is TRBJ1-5, the V gene TRBV21-1; the tabulated D call, TRBD1, remains unverified against the DNA. TRBV21-1 is recorded as a pseudogene. The CDR3 runs to 21 residues. CDR3 coding DNA: TGTGCCAGCAGCAAAATAAGAGAAGGGGGCGCGGTAAGGGCTCTGAGTCAGCCCCAGCATTTT. It codes for CASSKIREGGAVRALSQPQHF.

The chain couples TRBV7-9 to TRBJ1-1; D is ambiguous. The CDR3 contains 12 residues. Trimming removed 3 bases at V and 5 bases at J, with 7 bases between. Germline values: CDR1 SEHNR, CDR2 FQNEAQ (reference sequence). The CDR3 sequence is CASSFFHTEAFF. The CDR3 DNA follows: TGTGCCAGCAGCTTTTTCCATACTGAAGCTTTCTTT.

This clonotype came up a few times. The CDR3 DNA follows: TGTGCCAGCAGCTCCACACTTAACTATGGCTACACCTTC. Translation: CASSSTLNYGYTF. This chain links TRBV7-9 with TRBJ1-2; unclear D gene. V lost 4 bases to trimming and J lost 1 base, with 7 bases between them. The germline gives CDR1 SEHNR, CDR2 FQNEAQ (reference sequence). This CDR3 contains 13 residues.

For this clonotype: Just one base apart from a much larger clone, this may be a read error. V usage is TRBV28 and J usage is TRBJ1-5; the match to TRBD1 covers 8 bases. V was clipped by 4 bases and J by 3 bases; unmatched bases: 11. The CDR3 spans 17 residues. Germline lookup yields CDR1 MDHEN and CDR2 SYDVKM. CDR3: CASSSTRGLLDNQPQHF. CDR3 in DNA: TGTGCCAGCAGTTCTACCAGGGGGCTTTTGGACAATCAGCCCCAGCATTTT.

This clonotype was seen a handful of times. The V gene is TRBV7-2, the J gene TRBJ2-3; D not resolved. CDR3 length: 13 residues. In germline, CDR1 is SGHTA, CDR2 FQGNSA. V lost 1 base, J lost 2 bases, and 4 bases lay in between. The CDR3 DNA reads TGTGCCAGCAGCTTAGTCACCACAGATACGCAGTATTTT. This sequence encodes CASSLVTTDTQYF.

The chain joins TRBV29-1 to TRBJ2-2; 14 positions agree with TRBD2. The CDR3 length is 14 residues. Unmatched junction bases numbered 3, after V lost 7 bases and J lost 5 bases. CDR1 is SQVTM and CDR2 is ANQGSEA in the germline V gene. This chain's CDR3 is CSAGLAGATGELFF. CDR3 nucleotides: TGCAGCGCGGGACTAGCGGGAGCTACCGGGGAGCTGTTTTTT.